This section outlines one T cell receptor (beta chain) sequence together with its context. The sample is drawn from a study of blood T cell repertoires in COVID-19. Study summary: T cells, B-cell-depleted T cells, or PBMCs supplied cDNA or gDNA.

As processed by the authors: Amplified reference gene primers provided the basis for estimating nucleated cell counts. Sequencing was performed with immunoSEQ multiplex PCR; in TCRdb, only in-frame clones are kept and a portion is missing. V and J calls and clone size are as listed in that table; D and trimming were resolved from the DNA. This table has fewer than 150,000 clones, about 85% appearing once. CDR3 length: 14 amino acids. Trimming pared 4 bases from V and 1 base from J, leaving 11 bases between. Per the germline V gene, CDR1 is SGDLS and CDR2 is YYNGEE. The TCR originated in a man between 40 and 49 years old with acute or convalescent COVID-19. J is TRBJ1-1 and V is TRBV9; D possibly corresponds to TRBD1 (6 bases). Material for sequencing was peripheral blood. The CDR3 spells CASSLQGENTEAFF. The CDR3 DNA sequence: TGTGCCAGCAGCTTACAGGGAGAGAACACTGAAGCTTTCTTT.